The rows below give T cell receptor beta chains drawn from one sample of a study of PD-L1 blockade in urothelial cancer. Some clones are missing from TCRdb's copy, which holds only in-frame ones; the method was immunoSEQ multiplex PCR. The sample consists of 35,000 or so clones, 84% of them appearing once. The material was PBMCs, obtained around atezolizumab (anti-PD-L1) treatment. The receptors originated from a man aged 40-55 years with urothelial cancer. Each CDR3 is given without its conserved first and last residue. Rows may omit the clone size; those that give it use once, few, many or a size class.

V: TRBV30; J: TRBJ2-1; size: -; CDR3: AWSVRGLAYNEQF
V: TRBV30; J: TRBJ1-5; size: few; CDR3: AWSPQTGIGPQH
V: TRBV4-1; J: TRBJ2-4; size: -; CDR3: ASSHGSGMWAKNIQY
V: TRBV29-1; J: TRBJ2-7; size: -; CDR3: SVEDYRNEQY
V: TRBV7-2; J: TRBJ2-5; size: -; CDR3: ASSPTASETQY
V: TRBV27; J: TRBJ1-5; size: -; CDR3: ASSLRQGGQPQH
V: TRBV28; J: TRBJ1-3; size: -; CDR3: ASSFSISGNTIY
V: TRBV7-6; J: TRBJ2-5; size: once; CDR3: ASSLVGSLNQETQY
V: TRBV28; J: TRBJ1-1; size: -; CDR3: ASSTYRRENTEAF
V: TRBV15; J: TRBJ1-2; size: -; CDR3: ATSIRQEAKGYT
V: TRBV5-1; J: TRBJ2-7; size: -; CDR3: ASSKMSTGTGSYEQY
V: TRBV6-5; J: TRBJ1-2; size: -; CDR3: ASSYSTGLVGGYT
V: TRBV5-1; J: TRBJ1-5; size: -; CDR3: ASSPLGAQGQPQH
V: TRBV21-1; J: TRBJ2-7; size: once; CDR3: AISRRRPQGGTYEQY
V: TRBV10-3; J: TRBJ2-1; size: -; CDR3: AISESGRTSGRARSYNEQF
V: TRBV21-1; J: TRBJ2-7; size: once; CDR3: ASSAGTSGRGPREQY
V: TRBV18; J: TRBJ1-1; size: -; CDR3: AGRRGMNTEAF
V: TRBV6-5; J: TRBJ1-2; size: -; CDR3: ASSSRTAGYFGYT
V: TRBV4-3; J: TRBJ1-2; size: -; CDR3: ASSHGGVVGYT
V: TRBV7-8; J: TRBJ2-2; size: -; CDR3: ASSLEGLAGAGGELF
V: TRBV7-9; J: TRBJ1-4; size: -; CDR3: ASRQGIEKLF
V: TRBV11-1; J: TRBJ2-1; size: -; CDR3: ASSFALAGYNEQF
V: TRBV5-1; J: TRBJ2-2; size: -; CDR3: ASSLVNTGSGELF
V: TRBV27; J: TRBJ2-3; size: -; CDR3: ASSLDGRSTDTQY
V: TRBV27; J: TRBJ1-4; size: -; CDR3: ASSLRGGTNEKLF
V: TRBV7-8; J: TRBJ1-1; size: -; CDR3: ASSLASGVSTEAF
V: TRBV28; J: TRBJ2-1; size: -; CDR3: ASSLLRTSGMDEQF
V: TRBV10-3; J: TRBJ1-1; size: -; CDR3: AIMRDRGATEAF
V: TRBV6-1; J: TRBJ1-3; size: -; CDR3: ASGGGQGDTIY
V: TRBV5-4; J: TRBJ1-2; size: -; CDR3: ASSDKWGYT
V: TRBV28; J: TRBJ2-1; size: few; CDR3: ASRKLAGVNNEQF
V: TRBV7-9; J: TRBJ2-1; size: once; CDR3: ASSEVADEQF
V: TRBV25-1; J: TRBJ2-1; size: once; CDR3: ASSPDRGQLDEQF
V: TRBV4-2; J: TRBJ1-5; size: -; CDR3: ASSQPTGTGDQPQH
V: TRBV20-1; J: TRBJ2-7; size: -; CDR3: SAISPYEQY
V: TRBV9; J: TRBJ2-3; size: few; CDR3: ASSPFGGDTQY
V: TRBV27; J: TRBJ2-1; size: -; CDR3: ASSPGLADINEQF
V: TRBV5-8; J: TRBJ2-3; size: -; CDR3: ASSLGAPGTDTQY
V: TRBV6-1; J: TRBJ2-7; size: -; CDR3: ASSERGTGSYEQY
V: TRBV5-1; J: TRBJ2-7; size: -; CDR3: ASSRDNEQY
V: TRBV25-1; J: TRBJ2-7; size: -; CDR3: ASTTGGPYEQY
V: TRBV7-6; J: TRBJ2-1; size: -; CDR3: ASSLGPLTSRRLSSYNEQF
V: TRBV4-1; J: TRBJ1-1; size: -; CDR3: ASSQGTGIGGTEAF
V: TRBV9; J: TRBJ2-7; size: -; CDR3: ASSAPGSYEQY
V: TRBV6-1; J: TRBJ1-5; size: -; CDR3: ASTTAGNQPQH
V: TRBV10-2; J: TRBJ2-1; size: -; CDR3: ASSAGVAGIREQF
V: TRBV5-6; J: TRBJ2-1; size: -; CDR3: ASSPPPDSNYNEQF
V: TRBV9; J: TRBJ2-2; size: few; CDR3: ASEKRENGELF